Below, 27 T cell receptor beta chains from the same sample are listed, as sequenced in a study of cytomegalovirus exposure and HLA in healthy donors. Primers included in the PCR were 60 Vbeta and 13 Jbeta primers. Only in-frame clones appear in the TCRdb table, and some are missing; sequencing was by immunoSEQ multiplex PCR. The table records more than 150,000 clones, about 85% of them present only once. What was sequenced was PBMCs. These receptors were collected from a man aged 45-65 years in good health and CMV-seronegative.

This sequence joins TRBV6-1 and TRBJ2-2, with D maybe TRBD1 (5 bases). The length of the CDR3 is 15 residues. Germline CDR1 and CDR2: MNHNS and SASEGT. The V and J ends lost 6 bases and 2 bases respectively, with 13 bases between them. CDR3 amino acids: CASRTTETNTGELFF. The CDR3 bases are TGTGCCAGCAGGACGACAGAAACTAACACCGGGGAGCTGTTTTTT.

The chain employs TRBV19 and TRBJ1-1; 7 nucleotides align to TRBD1. J lost 5 bases, V lost 7 bases, and 10 bases had no gene match. The germline V gene encodes CDR1 LNHDA and CDR2 SQIVND (reference sequence). The CDR3 contains 14 residues. The CDR3 is CASTQRQGKTEAFF. In DNA, the CDR3 is TGTGCCAGTACCCAAAGACAGGGAAAGACTGAAGCTTTCTTT. The variable domain in full, with the rest retrieved from reference TRBV19 and TRBJ1-1, is DGGITQSPKYLFRKEGQNVTLSCEQNLNHDAMYWYRQDPGQGLRLIYYSQIVNDFQKGDIAEGYSVSREKKESFPLTVTSAQKNPTAFYLCASTQRQGKTEAFFGQGTRLTVV.

The gene calls are TRBV9 and TRBJ2-7; maybe TRBD2 (6 bases). Germline CDR1 and CDR2: SGDLS and YYNGEE. This CDR3 comprises 14 residues. Deletions cut 4 bases from V and 0 bases from J, with 11 bases between. CDR3 sequence: CASSLRDSSYEQYF. Here the CDR3 DNA reads TGTGCCAGCAGCCTCCGGGACTCCTCCTACGAGCAGTACTTC.

The chain is built from TRBV10-1 and TRBJ2-7; D is unresolved. V lost 2 bases and J lost 5, with 4 bases in between. There are 11 residues in the CDR3. The germline V gene encodes CDR1 WNHNN and CDR2 SYGVQD (reference sequence). The CDR3, as DNA: TGCGCCAGCAGTGAGGGCCACGAGCAGTACTTC. Protein sequence: CASSEGHEQYF.

The chain couples TRBV7-2 to TRBJ2-7; TRBD2 might be the D (6 bases). The CDR3 covers 14 residues. CDR1 is SGHTA, CDR2 FQGNSA, per germline. V was pared by 5 bases and J by 4 bases, with 15 bases between. DNA of the CDR3: TGTGCCAGCAGCCCCGGGAGCGGCGGGTACGAGCAGTACTTC. Amino acids: CASSPGSGGYEQYF. Drawing the rest from reference TRBV7-2 and TRBJ2-7, the complete variable domain is GAGVSQSPSNKVTEKGKDVELRCDPISGHTALYWYRQSLGQGLEFLIYFQGNSAPDKSGLPSDRFSAERTGGSVSTLTIQRTQQEDSAVYLCASSPGSGGYEQYFGPGTRLTVT.

The chain joins TRBV6-5 to TRBJ1-1; a possible D gene is TRBD1 (6 bases). The germline V gene encodes CDR1 MNHEY and CDR2 SVGAGI. The CDR3 is made up of 11 amino acids. V was pared by 6 bases and J by 14 bases, with 16 bases between. CDR3 in amino acids: CASRSGQNPFF. The CDR3 DNA follows: TGTGCCAGCAGATCAGGACAGAACCCCTTCTTT.

This chain joins TRBV5-6 and TRBJ2-7; D not resolved. The germline V and J ends were trimmed by 7 bases and 0 bases, with 11 bases remaining between them. Germline loops: CDR1 SGHDT, CDR2 YYEEEE. The CDR3 contains 13 residues. CDR3 sequence (DNA): TGTGCCAGCGGTGAGGTTAGCTCCTACGAGCAGTACTTC. Protein: CASGEVSSYEQYF.

The V gene is TRBV9, the J gene TRBJ2-3; tentative D call: TRBD2 (7 bases). Trimming pared 0 bases from V and 2 bases from J, leaving 16 bases between. Germline V gene lookup returns CDR1 SGDLS and CDR2 YYNGEE. This CDR3 is 17 amino acids long. The chain's CDR3 is CASSVERAGGPTDTQYF. Here the CDR3 DNA reads TGTGCCAGCAGCGTAGAAAGGGCCGGGGGGCCCACAGATACGCAGTATTTT.

This chain links TRBV2 with TRBJ1-2, with TRBD1 matching 9 bases. Per the germline V gene, CDR1 is SNHLY and CDR2 is FYNNEI. The junction had 10 bases not matched to a gene; V was cut back by 4 bases and J by 1 base. CDR3 length: 17 amino acids. The CDR3, as DNA: TGTGCCAGCAGTGGCCCAACCCCGGGACAGGGTAACTATGGCTACACCTTC. Its translation is CASSGPTPGQGNYGYTF.

This sequence joins TRBV5-1 and TRBJ2-3; the D gene is possibly TRBD2 (5 bases). In germline, CDR1 is SGHRS, CDR2 YFSETQ. V lost 6 bases and J 5 bases, leaving 16 bases between the germline ends. This CDR3 has 14 residues. The CDR3 DNA reads as TGCGCCAGCAATGCGGGCTACAAGGTAGATACGCAGTATTTT. It yields the protein CASNAGYKVDTQYF.

The chain recombines TRBV7-2 with TRBJ1-5; TRBD1 is a possible D gene (6 bases). The V end was cut by 1 base, the J end by 7 bases, with 11 bases between. The CDR3 runs 14 residues. The germline gives CDR1 SGHTA, CDR2 FQGNSA. CDR3 in amino acids: CASSLGGGIQPQHF. CDR3 sequence (DNA): TGTGCCAGCAGCTTAGGTGGGGGCATACAGCCCCAGCATTTT.

The chain has TRBV5-1 and TRBJ2-3; D not certain. V gave up 1 base and J gave up 2 bases, with 2 bases separating them. The CDR3 runs to 12 residues. Looked up from germline, CDR1 is SGHRS and CDR2 is YFSETQ. DNA for the CDR3: TGCGCCAGCAGCTTGTACACAGATACGCAGTATTTT. Its protein product is CASSLYTDTQYF. Using reference TRBV5-1 and TRBJ2-3 for the parts outside the CDR3, the full variable domain is KAGVTQTPRYLIKTRGQQVTLSCSPISGHRSVSWYQQTPGQGLQFLFEYFSETQRNKGNFPGRFSGRQFSNSRSEMNVSTLELGDSALYLCASSLYTDTQYFGPGTRLTVL.

The chain links TRBV6-4 to TRBJ2-3; 10 nucleotides match TRBD2. Germline V gives CDR1 MRHNA, CDR2 SNTAGT. The CDR3 is 18 residues long. V trimming: 5 bases; J trimming: 3 bases; junction bases outside the gene matches: 14. The CDR3 loop reads CASSQILKRGGWTDTQYF. CDR3 sequence (DNA): TGTGCCAGCAGTCAGATTCTTAAGCGGGGGGGCTGGACAGATACGCAGTATTTT.

The rearrangement joins TRBV27 to TRBJ1-3; possibly TRBD1 for D (6 bases). CDR1 is MNHEY, CDR2 SMNVEV, per germline (reference sequence). V lost 6 bases and J lost 0, with 9 bases in between. The CDR3 runs 14 residues. The CDR3 here is CASRTGDSGNTIYF. The CDR3 DNA reads TGTGCCAGCAGGACAGGTGACTCTGGAAACACCATATATTTT.

Notes on this clone: One junction end disagrees with the germline gene, perhaps due to a read error. The chain combines TRBV7-9 with TRBJ1-6; 10 bases match TRBD1. The length of the CDR3 is 18 residues. Germline V gene sequence: CDR1 SEHNR, CDR2 FQNEAQ (reference sequence). The CDR3 DNA sequence: TGTTCCAGCAGCTTAGGACAGGGGGTGTTCTCCTATAATTCACCCCTCCACTTT. This codes for CSSSLGQGVFSYNSPLHF.

J is TRBJ1-1 and V is TRBV18, with D perhaps matching TRBD1 (6 bases). V lost 5 bases, J lost 4 bases, and 11 bases lay in between. This CDR3 is built from 13 residues. Germline assignment: CDR1 KGHSH and CDR2 LQKENI. The CDR3: CASSSGEGTEAFF. The CDR3 DNA reads as TGTGCCAGCTCATCAGGGGAGGGCACTGAAGCTTTCTTT.

Points on this clone: Germline is not matched at one junction end, which may reflect a read error. J is TRBJ1-2 and V is TRBV7-9; D is possibly TRBD1 (5 bases). CDR1 SEHNR and CDR2 FQNEAQ come from the germline V gene (reference sequence). The CDR3 sequence is 14 residues long. The DNA of the CDR3 is TGTTCCAGCAGCCCCAGGGTAGCCGGGGGTGGCTACACCTTC. Translating it yields CSSSPRVAGGGYTF.

The genes are TRBV18 and TRBJ2-7, with TRBD2 matching 9 bases. This CDR3 region has 15 residues. CDR1 is KGHSH and CDR2 is LQKENI in the germline V gene. The ends lost 2 bases at V and 3 bases at J; junction bases unmatched: 5. The CDR3 bases are TGTGCCAGCTCACCAAGTACTAGCGGGCTCTACGAGCAGTACTTC. This translates into CASSPSTSGLYEQYF.

The chain joins TRBV19 to TRBJ2-2; 8 bases map to TRBD1. This CDR3 has 16 amino acids. Per the germline V gene, CDR1 is LNHDA and CDR2 is SQIVND (reference sequence). Losses at the gene ends were 6 bases for V and 4 bases for J; bases not matched to a gene: 10. CDR3 loop: CASSLGRGQVTGELFF. DNA for the CDR3: TGTGCCAGTAGCCTTGGCCGGGGACAGGTCACCGGGGAGCTGTTTTTT.

The chain combines TRBV5-1 with TRBJ1-2, with D unclear. The CDR3 spans 14 residues. The germline V and J ends were trimmed by 4 bases and 0 bases, with 10 bases remaining between them. Germline CDR1 reads SGHRS; CDR2 reads YFSETQ. The CDR3 DNA is TGCGCCAGCAGCGATGAGAGGGCTAACTATGGCTACACCTTC. It yields the protein CASSDERANYGYTF.

This clone was observed once. An end of the junction does not agree with germline; a read error may underlie this. The sample has other DNA sequences that encode this CDR3 too. The chain uses TRBV18 and TRBJ2-6; 7 nucleotides line up with TRBD1. Germline assignment: CDR1 KGHSH and CDR2 LQKENI. This CDR3 region has 19 residues. In DNA, the CDR3 is TGTGCCAGTTCACCGTCGCCGGGACAGAAAATCTCTGGGGCCAACGTCCTGACTTTC. Translating it yields CASSPSPGQKISGANVLTF.

This rearrangement joins TRBV4-1 to TRBJ1-2, with D possibly matching TRBD1 (6 bases). The ends were cut back, 4 bases at V and 0 bases at J, with 18 bases in the middle. Looked up from germline, CDR1 is MGHRA and CDR2 is YSYEKL. There are 17 residues in the CDR3. The CDR3 sequence is CASSRLTDSTANYGYTF. DNA of the CDR3: TGCGCCAGCAGCCGGCTCACGGACAGTACAGCTAACTATGGCTACACCTTC.

The rearrangement joins TRBV4-1 to TRBJ1-1; D not resolved. V was cut by 5 bases and J by 4 bases, with 17 bases left in between. This CDR3 spans 15 amino acids. CDR1 and CDR2 from the germline V gene are MGHRA and YSYEKL. The CDR3 loop reads CASSYQEARGTEAFF. DNA for the CDR3: TGCGCCAGCAGCTATCAGGAGGCGCGGGGCACTGAAGCTTTCTTT.

The gene calls are TRBV7-6 and TRBJ1-4, with D possibly matching TRBD1 (6 bases). V was trimmed by 1 base and J by 10 bases, leaving 7 bases between them. This CDR3 spans 12 amino acids. The germline CDR1 and CDR2 sequences are SGHVS and FNYEAQ. The CDR3 DNA follows: TGTGCCAGCAGCTTAGAGGGGGTAAAACTGTTTTTT. Residues: CASSLEGVKLFF. The complete variable domain, with remaining parts taken from reference TRBV7-6 and TRBJ1-4, reads GAGVSQSPRYKVTKRGQDVALRCDPISGHVSLYWYRQALGQGPEFLTYFNYEAQQDKSGLPNDRFSAERPEGSISTLTIQRTEQRDSAMYRCASSLEGVKLFFGSGTQLSVL.

In this sample, this clone turned up a few times. The chain joins TRBV6-5 to TRBJ1-1; no definite D call. Germline V gene sequence: CDR1 MNHEY, CDR2 SVGAGI. Trimming cost V 4 bases and J 2 bases, with 11 bases left between them. This CDR3 comprises 14 residues. CDR3 amino acids: CASSSGRRNTEAFF. The CDR3 DNA reads TGTGCCAGCAGTTCCGGGAGGCGAAACACTGAAGCTTTCTTT.

This clone was counted a few times. The rearrangement uses TRBV7-2 and TRBJ2-1; 9 bases line up with TRBD2. The CDR3 runs 17 residues. Germline V gene lookup returns CDR1 SGHTA and CDR2 FQGNSA. V lost 5 bases and J lost 5; bases outside the gene matches: 13. Written as DNA, the CDR3 is TGTGCCAGCAGCACTTATCTAGCGGGGTCGACGGACAATGAGCAGTTCTTC. Protein sequence: CASSTYLAGSTDNEQFF.

V gene TRBV7-2 combines with J gene TRBJ2-7; 11 bases are shared with TRBD2. The CDR3 is 15 amino acids. The germline gives CDR1 SGHTA, CDR2 FQGNSA. V shed 4 bases, J shed 2 bases, and the junction held 4 bases outside the gene matches. CDR3 sequence: CASSSPGLAAYEQYF. The CDR3, as DNA: TGTGCCAGCAGCTCCCCGGGACTAGCGGCCTACGAGCAGTACTTC.